These 28 T cell receptor beta chains came from one sample sequenced in a study of CD4+ T cells in melanoma. Generated by immunoSEQ multiplex PCR, the TCRdb table keeps only in-frame clones and is missing some. The data show around 13,000 clones, 68% seen once. The material sequenced was cells from a culture (not recorded whether cultured in vitro). The receptors were sampled from a human donor with melanoma.

This sequence joins TRBV9 and TRBJ2-2; 10 bases align to TRBD2. The CDR3 totals 21 residues. CDR1 and CDR2 from the germline V gene are SGDLS and YYNGEE. J was trimmed by 1 base and V by 1 base; bases with no gene match: 16. In nucleotides, the CDR3 is TGTGCCAGCAGCGTAACCCGCAGCGCCCCGGGACTAGCGAGGAACACCGGGGAGCTGTTTTTT. This translates into CASSVTRSAPGLARNTGELFF.

This clone was observed once. This rearrangement joins TRBV5-4 to TRBJ1-3; D is unclear. Trimming stripped 2 bases from V and 4 bases from J, with 4 bases between. Germline loops: CDR1 SGHNT, CDR2 YYREEE (reference sequence). This CDR3 contains 12 residues. The CDR3 sequence is CASSFQGNTIYF. The CDR3 DNA sequence: TGTGCCAGCAGCTTCCAGGGAAACACCATATATTTT.

This clone was observed once. This sequence joins TRBV5-5 and TRBJ1-1; D uncertain. Trimming shortened V by 1 base and J by 4 bases, and 17 bases separated the two germline ends. This CDR3 spans 16 amino acids. Germline V gene lookup returns CDR1 SGHKS and CDR2 YYEKEE (reference sequence). For the CDR3, the DNA is TGTGCCAGCAGCTTGATATATAGTTCCGCTGGCACTGAAGCTTTCTTT. Translation gives CASSLIYSSAGTEAFF.

The J gene is TRBJ2-2, the V gene TRBV9, with D uncertain. The length of the CDR3 is 13 residues. Germline CDR1 SGDLS, CDR2 YYNGEE. Trimming stripped 7 bases from V and 5 bases from J, with 12 bases between. CDR3 coding DNA: TGTGCCAGCTCCAGGACGAGTACCGGGGAGCTGTTTTTT. The encoded protein is CASSRTSTGELFF.

The rearrangement uses TRBV6-1 and TRBJ1-1, with D possibly being TRBD1 (5 bases). In germline, CDR1 is MNHNS, CDR2 SASEGT. The CDR3 runs to 15 residues. V lost 0 bases, J lost 1 base, and 9 bases lay in between. The CDR3 region has the DNA TGTGCCAGCAGTGAAGCCGGACACAAGAACACTGAAGCTTTCTTT. This codes for CASSEAGHKNTEAFF.

The chain has TRBV6-5 and TRBJ2-3; D gene unclear. The V end was cut by 0 bases, the J end by 3 bases, with 7 bases between. From germline, CDR1 is MNHEY and CDR2 SVGAGI. The CDR3 consists of 14 residues. The CDR3, as DNA: TGTGCCAGCAGTTACTCGGACGGAACAGATACGCAGTATTTT. Amino acid sequence: CASSYSDGTDTQYF.

The chain uses TRBV4-2 and TRBJ1-1; D is possibly TRBD1 (5 bases). V was shortened by 7 bases and J by 2 bases, with 20 bases between the two germline ends. Germline CDR1 and CDR2: LGHNA and YNFKEQ. The CDR3 runs 16 residues. DNA of the CDR3: TGTGCCAGCACCCTTGGTCGGGGGAGGATTAACACTGAAGCTTTCTTT. As protein: CASTLGRGRINTEAFF.

The gene calls are TRBV4-2 and TRBJ1-3, with D uncertain. The CDR3 has 14 residues. Trimming took off 4 bases at V and 2 bases at J, with 9 bases between the two ends. Germline V gene data show CDR1 as LGHNA and CDR2 as YNFKEQ. The CDR3 region has the DNA TGTGCCAGCAGCCCGAACCCCGCTGGAAACACCATATATTTT. Protein sequence: CASSPNPAGNTIYF.

The rearrangement joins TRBV9 to TRBJ2-1, with D perhaps TRBD2 (6 bases). Trimming stripped 4 bases from V and 0 bases from J, with 14 bases between. The CDR3 is 16 amino acids. The germline gives CDR1 SGDLS, CDR2 YYNGEE. As DNA, the CDR3 is TGTGCCAGCAGCCTAATCCCCGGGAGCTCCTACAATGAGCAGTTCTTC. Translated: CASSLIPGSSYNEQFF.

This clone was observed a handful of times. The chain's CDR3 is CASSFHRETYGYTF. The CDR3 DNA sequence: TGTGCCAGCAGCTTCCACAGGGAGACGTATGGCTACACCTTC. The gene calls are TRBV11-2 and TRBJ1-2; D might be TRBD1 (6 bases). Germline values: CDR1 SGHAT, CDR2 FQNNGV. This CDR3 region has 14 residues. V lost 3 bases to trimming and J lost 5 bases, with 13 bases between them.

This chain joins TRBV9 and TRBJ2-1, with D possibly TRBD2 on 5 matching bases. Trimming shortened V by 0 bases and J by 0 bases, and 7 bases separated the two germline ends. The CDR3 is made up of 15 amino acids. Germline V gene sequence: CDR1 SGDLS, CDR2 YYNGEE. The CDR3 DNA reads TGTGCCAGCAGCGTAGACGGGGACTCCTACAATGAGCAGTTCTTC. Its protein is CASSVDGDSYNEQFF.

The rearrangement links TRBV19 to TRBJ2-7; D is undetermined. V gave up 5 bases and J gave up 9 bases, with 23 bases separating them. CDR1 is LNHDA, CDR2 SQIVND, per germline (reference sequence). The length of the CDR3 is 15 residues. CDR3 sequence (DNA): TGTGCCAGTAGTCCCGTTCTCTCTAGGAAGTATGGGCAGTACTTC. This translates into CASSPVLSRKYGQYF.

In nucleotides, the CDR3 is TGTGCCAGCGCGTATCCGGTTTCCTACGAGCAGTACTTC. It is translated as CASAYPVSYEQYF. V usage is TRBV2 and J usage is TRBJ2-7; D not certain. The CDR3 is 13 residues long. CDR1 and CDR2 (germline): SNHLY, FYNNEI. The V and J ends lost 8 bases and 1 base respectively, with 12 bases between them.

CDR3 in DNA: TGCGCCAGCAGCAGGGCCGGGACAGGGTACACTGAAGCTTTCTTT. Encoded protein: CASSRAGTGYTEAFF. J is TRBJ1-1 and V is TRBV5-1, with 9 bases fitting TRBD1. V lost 4 bases and J lost 3; bases outside the gene matches: 7. The germline gives CDR1 SGHRS, CDR2 YFSETQ. The CDR3 contains 15 residues.

The chain employs TRBV5-1 and TRBJ2-7; D is unresolved. V was cut by 0 bases and J by 9 bases, with 7 bases left in between. The CDR3 loop spans 11 amino acids. Germline assignment: CDR1 SGHRS and CDR2 YFSETQ. This chain's CDR3 is CASSLVRGQYF. In DNA form, the CDR3 reads TGCGCCAGCAGCTTGGTAAGAGGGCAGTACTTC.

V gene TRBV12-5 combines with J gene TRBJ2-1, with a weak D call TRBD2 (5 bases). Germline V gene data show CDR1 as LGHNT and CDR2 as FRNRAP. The CDR3 has 12 amino acids. V lost 2 bases to trimming and J lost 10 bases, with 9 bases between them. The CDR3 is CASGLLRREQFF. CDR3 nucleotide sequence: TGTGCTAGTGGTTTGTTAAGGAGGGAGCAGTTCTTC.

The genes are TRBV10-3 and TRBJ1-2; the D gene is possibly TRBD1 (6 bases). The V end lost 8 bases, the J end lost 8 bases, and 15 bases lay between the germline ends. CDR1 and CDR2 (germline): ENHRY, SYGVKD. This CDR3 has 12 amino acids. This CDR3 is CAIGGGPPGYTF. CDR3 coding DNA: TGTGCCATCGGGGGGGGGCCCCCAGGCTACACCTTC.

The rearrangement links TRBV2 to TRBJ2-7, with 7 bases identical to TRBD2. V shed 1 base and J 3 bases; nucleotides not matched to a gene: 6. This CDR3 is 15 amino acids long. Germline V gene lookup returns CDR1 SNHLY and CDR2 FYNNEI. In DNA, the CDR3 is TGTGCCAGCAGTGAAGGGGGGGGAAGGAACTACGAGCAGTACTTC. Amino acid sequence: CASSEGGGRNYEQYF.

The chain joins TRBV6-5 to TRBJ1-3; D not certain. V gave up 0 bases and J gave up 0 bases, with 6 bases separating them. Germline CDR1 reads MNHEY; CDR2 reads SVGAGI. The CDR3 extends over 15 amino acids. The CDR3 loop reads CASSYSTDSGNTIYF. DNA of the CDR3: TGTGCCAGCAGTTACTCGACTGACTCTGGAAACACCATATATTTT.

This sequence joins TRBV10-1 and TRBJ2-1; tentative D call: TRBD1 (5 bases). The CDR3 consists of 14 residues. CDR1 and CDR2 (germline): WNHNN, SYGVQD (reference sequence). V was cut by 6 bases and J by 6 bases, with 15 bases left in between. The CDR3 is CASSKGRPPNEQFF. Written as DNA, the CDR3 is TGCGCCAGCAGCAAGGGGCGGCCACCCAATGAGCAGTTCTTC.

The sample holds a few counts of this clone. For the CDR3, the DNA is TGTGCCAGCACACAGGGGATCAACACTGAAGCTTTCTTT. Encoded protein: CASTQGINTEAFF. The J gene is TRBJ1-1, the V gene TRBV6-1, with TRBD1 matching 7 bases. Germline V gives CDR1 MNHNS, CDR2 SASEGT. CDR3 length: 13 residues. V shed 7 bases, J shed 2 bases, and the junction held 4 bases outside the gene matches.

The V call is TRBV9, the J call TRBJ2-1; 7 bases are a match to TRBD1. The length of the CDR3 is 16 residues. Losses at the gene ends were 2 bases for V and 1 base for J; bases not matched to a gene: 6. Germline assignment: CDR1 SGDLS and CDR2 YYNGEE. CDR3 DNA: TGTGCCAGCAGCGTGGGGCAGGGGGAATCCTACAATGAGCAGTTCTTC. Its translation is CASSVGQGESYNEQFF. The entire variable domain, with the rest obtained from reference TRBV9 and TRBJ2-1, is as follows: DSGVTQTPKHLITATGQRVTLRCSPRSGDLSVYWYQQSLDQGLQFLIQYYNGEERAKGNILERFSAQQFPDLHSELNLSSLELGDSALYFCASSVGQGESYNEQFFGPGTRLTVL.

This chain's CDR3 is CASSRDRTISTNEKLFF. The CDR3, as DNA: TGTGCCAGCTCTCGGGACAGGACGATATCCACTAATGAAAAACTGTTTTTT. The chain is built from TRBV2 and TRBJ1-4; 8 nucleotides align to TRBD1. From germline, CDR1 is SNHLY and CDR2 FYNNEI. The length of the CDR3 is 17 residues. V gave up 8 bases and J gave up 2 bases; unmatched junction bases: 13.

The chain recombines TRBV10-2 with TRBJ2-1; 11 bases line up with TRBD1. V lost 7 bases to trimming and J lost 9 bases; unmatched junction nucleotides: 11. CDR3 length: 15 amino acids. CDR1 WSHSY and CDR2 SAAADI come from the germline V gene. The CDR3 is CASNLDRGRGGEQFF. The CDR3 nucleotides are TGCGCCAGCAACCTGGACAGGGGGCGCGGCGGTGAGCAGTTCTTC.

V gene TRBV6-5 combines with J gene TRBJ2-1, with TRBD1 matching 7 bases. V lost 6 bases and J lost 6; bases outside the gene matches: 5. The CDR3 runs 13 residues. Germline V gene data show CDR1 as MNHEY and CDR2 as SVGAGI. Here the CDR3 DNA reads TGTGCCAGCAGACGGGACAGCCTCAATGAGCAGTTCTTC. This encodes CASRRDSLNEQFF.

The chain recombines TRBV30 with TRBJ2-1, with D uncertain. The CDR3 contains 14 residues. Trimming removed 2 bases at V and 6 bases at J, with 14 bases between. The germline V gene encodes CDR1 GTSNPN and CDR2 SVGIG (reference sequence). DNA of the CDR3: TGTGCCTGGAGTCTGGGGTCATTCGGCAATGAGCAGTTCTTC. Amino acids: CAWSLGSFGNEQFF.

In nucleotides, the CDR3 is TGCGCCAGCAGCCCCAGGACAGGAGACGCACCCCTCCACTTT. As protein: CASSPRTGDAPLHF. The chain joins TRBV5-1 to TRBJ1-6, with 7 bases aligning to TRBD1. The CDR3 spans 14 residues. Trimming removed 4 bases from V and 11 bases from J; junction bases left unmatched: 9. CDR1 and CDR2 from the germline V gene are SGHRS and YFSETQ.

This chain links TRBV5-1 with TRBJ1-5; tentatively, D is TRBD1 (5 bases). Per germline, CDR1 SGHRS and CDR2 YFSETQ. Trimming removed 4 bases from V and 6 bases from J, with 14 bases in between. The CDR3 consists of 14 residues. The CDR3 reads CASSPQGSGQPQHF. CDR3 nucleotide sequence: TGCGCCAGCAGCCCTCAGGGTAGCGGTCAGCCCCAGCATTTT.